The sequence of this T cell receptor (beta chain) was determined in a study of spatial heterogeneity in lung cancer. At the level of the study: Sequencing consistently turned up more beta-chain sequences than alpha-chain sequences.

Time point indicated: sample taken at primary tumor resection. The study sequenced unsorted whole RNA from tumor, nontumor lung or frozen PBMC. Donors were around 70 untreated early-stage non-small cell lung cancer patients. This clonotype is judged medium-sized. This beta chain was picked up by a library intended for alpha chains and is off target, so its count carries little meaning. Every individual TCR cDNA molecule carried its own unique molecular identifier, which allowed correction of PCR and sequencing errors. Each CDR3 protein is one row after TCRdb ran MiXCR on the 5' RACE reads. This repertoire shows roughly 4,800 distinct CDR3 sequences, about 17% found once; its top ten account for 20%. CDR3 length equals 17 residues. With V trimmed by 0 bases and J by 8 bases, 12 bases remained unmatched. Germline CDR1 reads LGHNA; CDR2 reads YNFKEQ.

The sequencing used normal lung tissue next to the tumor, collected at surgery. This TCR derives from a male donor with early-stage non-small cell lung cancer. The chain combines TRBV4-2 with TRBJ2-1; 8 bases map to TRBD2. CDR3 DNA sequence: TGTGCCAGCAGCCAAGATCAGGGGAACGGGGGGGTCGATGAGCAGTTCTTC. It encodes CASSQDQGNGGVDEQFF.